These T cell receptor beta chains were read from a single sample in a study of blood T cell repertoires in COVID-19. Here immunoSEQ multiplex PCR was the method, and the copy in TCRdb shows in-frame clones only, minus some. The repertoire includes more than 85,000 clones, roughly 92% of them detected once, and 4.5% to 6% sits in the top ten. The sample consisted of peripheral blood. The receptor source for this set is a man aged 65 to 85 with acute or convalescent COVID-19. Both conserved end residues are part of each CDR3. The order of the fields is V gene, clone size, D gene, CDR3 length, J gene, CDR3 DNA, CDR3 protein. D genes are given only for firm matches. Size tells how often a clone was seen (once, few, many) or the class of an expanded clone, and some rows leave it out.

>TRBV20-1|NA|NA|16|TRBJ1-3
TGCAGTGCTAGTCTCGGGAGCCCCTACTCTGGAAACACCATATATTTT
CSASLGSPYSGNTIYF
>TRBV7-9|once|TRBD2|19|TRBJ2-1
TGTGCCAGCAGCCCCAAGCCGGGACTAGCGGGGTTAAGTTACAATGAGCAGTTCTTC
CASSPKPGLAGLSYNEQFF
>TRBV7-2|NA|TRBD1|15|TRBJ1-5
TGTGCCAGCAGCGAGCGGACAGGACACAATCAGCCCCAGCATTTT
CASSERTGHNQPQHF
>TRBV4-1|NA|NA|14|TRBJ1-4
TGCGCCAGCAGCCAAGAGGCGAGGGATGAAAAACTGTTTTTT
CASSQEARDEKLFF
>TRBV7-3|NA|TRBD1|18|TRBJ2-3
TGTGCCAGCAGTTATACTCCCACCGGGACAGGGATCACAGATACGCAGTATTTT
CASSYTPTGTGITDTQYF
>TRBV24-1|NA|TRBD2|15|TRBJ2-1
TGTGCCACCAGTGACCAAGCGGGAGGGTACAATGAGCAGTTCTTC
CATSDQAGGYNEQFF
>TRBV4-3|NA|TRBD2|15|TRBJ2-3
TGCGCCAGCAGCCAGACTAGACTAGCTACAGATACGCAGTATTTT
CASSQTRLATDTQYF
>TRBV19|NA|TRBD1|16|TRBJ2-1
TGTGCCAGTAGAGGAGACAGGGGGCGGACCTACAATGAGCAGTTCTTC
CASRGDRGRTYNEQFF
>TRBV11-1|NA|NA|14|TRBJ1-1
TGTGCCAGCAGCTTAGTGGGGAGGAACACTGAAGCTTTCTTT
CASSLVGRNTEAFF
>TRBV19|NA|TRBD1|14|TRBJ2-1
TGTGCCAGTTGGGACAGGGGGCGAGGAAATGAGCAGTTCTTC
CASWDRGRGNEQFF
>TRBV28|NA|TRBD1|14|TRBJ1-4
TGTGCCAGCAATCGACAGGGGGCGATTGAAAAACTGTTTTTT
CASNRQGAIEKLFF
>TRBV2|NA|NA|14|TRBJ1-5
TGTGCCAGCAGTGATGGTCAGGGATATCAGCCCCAGCATTTT
CASSDGQGYQPQHF
>TRBV11-2|NA|NA|15|TRBJ1-1
TGTGCCAGCAGCTTAGGGGACTTAAGGAACACTGAAGCTTTCTTT
CASSLGDLRNTEAFF
>TRBV5-1|NA|TRBD1|13|TRBJ1-2
TGCGCCAGCACCCCGACAGGGGGTTATGGCTACACCTTC
CASTPTGGYGYTF
>TRBV19|NA|NA|19|TRBJ1-5
TGTGCCAGTAGCCTCCGCCCCAGGGGAGTCGGCTATAGCAATCAGCCCCAGCATTTT
CASSLRPRGVGYSNQPQHF
>TRBV5-1|NA|TRBD1|15|TRBJ1-1
TGCGCCAGCAGCCCAGAACAGGGGTTCGCCGCTGAAGCTTTCTTT
CASSPEQGFAAEAFF